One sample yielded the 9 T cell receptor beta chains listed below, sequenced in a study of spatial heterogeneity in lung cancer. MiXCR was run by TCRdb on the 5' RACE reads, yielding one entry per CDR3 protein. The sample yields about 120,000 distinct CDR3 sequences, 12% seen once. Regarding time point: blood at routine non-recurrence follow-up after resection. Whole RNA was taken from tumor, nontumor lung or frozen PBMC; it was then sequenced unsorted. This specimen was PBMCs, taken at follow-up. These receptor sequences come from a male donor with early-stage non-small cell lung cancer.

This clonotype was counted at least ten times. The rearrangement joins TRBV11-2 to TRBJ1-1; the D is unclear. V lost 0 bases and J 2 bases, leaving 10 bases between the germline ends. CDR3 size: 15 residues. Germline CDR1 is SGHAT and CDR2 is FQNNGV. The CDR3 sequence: CASSLEGRLNTEAFF. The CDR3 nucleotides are TGTGCCAGCAGCTTAGAGGGCAGGTTAAACACTGAAGCTTTCTTT.

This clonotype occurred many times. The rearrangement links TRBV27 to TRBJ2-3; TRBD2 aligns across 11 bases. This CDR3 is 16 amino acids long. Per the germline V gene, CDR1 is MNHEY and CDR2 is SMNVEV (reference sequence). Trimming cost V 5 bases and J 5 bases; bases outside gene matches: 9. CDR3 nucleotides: TGTGCCAGCAGTCCGGCGGGGCTAGCGGGGGGAGATACGCAGTATTTT. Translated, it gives CASSPAGLAGGDTQYF.

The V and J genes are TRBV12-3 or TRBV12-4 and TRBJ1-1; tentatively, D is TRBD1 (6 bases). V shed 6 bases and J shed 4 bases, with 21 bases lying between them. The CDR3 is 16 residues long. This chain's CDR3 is CASRNSGARGGTEAFF. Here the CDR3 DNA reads TGTGCCAGCAGGAACTCGGGGGCTAGAGGGGGCACTGAAGCTTTCTTT.

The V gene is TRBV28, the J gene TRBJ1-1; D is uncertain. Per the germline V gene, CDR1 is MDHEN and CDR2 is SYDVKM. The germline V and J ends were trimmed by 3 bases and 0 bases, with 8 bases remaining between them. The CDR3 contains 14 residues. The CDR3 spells CASSLHGLNTEAFF. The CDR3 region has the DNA TGTGCCAGCAGTTTGCACGGATTGAACACTGAAGCTTTCTTT.

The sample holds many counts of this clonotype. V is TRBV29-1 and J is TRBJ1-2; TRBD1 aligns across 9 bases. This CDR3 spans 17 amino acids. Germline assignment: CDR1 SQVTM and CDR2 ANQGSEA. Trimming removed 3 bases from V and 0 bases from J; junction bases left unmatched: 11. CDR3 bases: TGCAGCGTTGAGGTTCGGGACAGGGCGAGAGCTAACTATGGCTACACCTTC. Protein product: CSVEVRDRARANYGYTF.

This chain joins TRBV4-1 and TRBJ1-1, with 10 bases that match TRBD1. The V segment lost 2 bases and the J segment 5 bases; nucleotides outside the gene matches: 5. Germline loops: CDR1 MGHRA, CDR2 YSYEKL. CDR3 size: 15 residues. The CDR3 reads CASSQPRDRGTEAFF. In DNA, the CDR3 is TGCGCCAGCAGCCAACCCCGGGACAGGGGAACTGAAGCTTTCTTT.

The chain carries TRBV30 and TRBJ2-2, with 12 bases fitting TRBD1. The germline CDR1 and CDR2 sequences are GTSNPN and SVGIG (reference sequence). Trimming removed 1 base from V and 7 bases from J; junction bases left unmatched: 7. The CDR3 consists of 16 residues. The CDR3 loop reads CAWSAGTGGKVGELFF. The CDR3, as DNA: TGTGCCTGGAGTGCCGGGACAGGGGGCAAGGTCGGGGAGCTGTTTTTT.

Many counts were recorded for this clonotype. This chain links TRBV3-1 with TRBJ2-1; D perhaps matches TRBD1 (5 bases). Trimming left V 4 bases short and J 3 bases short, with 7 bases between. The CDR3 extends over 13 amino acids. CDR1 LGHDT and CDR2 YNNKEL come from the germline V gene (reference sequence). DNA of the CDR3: TGTGCCAGCAGCCCAGACAGCTACAATGAGCAGTTCTTC. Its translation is CASSPDSYNEQFF.

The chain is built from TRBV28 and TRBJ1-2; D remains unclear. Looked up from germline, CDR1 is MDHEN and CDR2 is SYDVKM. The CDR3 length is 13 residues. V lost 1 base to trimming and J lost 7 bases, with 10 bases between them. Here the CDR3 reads CASSLSFGVGYTF. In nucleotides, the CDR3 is TGTGCCAGCAGTTTATCATTTGGAGTTGGCTACACCTTC.